Listed below are T cell receptor beta chains from one sample, sequenced in a study of cytomegalovirus exposure and HLA in healthy donors. Assay used: immunoSEQ multiplex PCR; TCRdb lists only in-frame clones, some missing. In the table there are about 120,000 clones, 72% of which are singletons. The sample consisted of PBMCs. These receptors were obtained from a man aged 30-40 years in good health and CMV-seronegative. The CDR3 runs from the conserved cysteine through the conserved F or W. D genes are given only for firm matches. A clone size is listed for some rows: how often the clone was seen (once, few, many), or a class if it is expanded.

NA	TRBJ2-7	TRBD2	TRBV5-4	CASSLASGGDEQYF	TGTGCCAGCAGCTTGGCCAGCGGGGGGGACGAGCAGTACTTC
NA	TRBJ1-1	NA	TRBV10-3	CAISESGVTEAFF	TGTGCCATCAGTGAGTCAGGGGTAACTGAAGCTTTCTTT
NA	TRBJ1-5	NA	TRBV18	CASSWTDDSNQPQHF	TGTGCCAGCTCTTGGACAGACGATAGCAATCAGCCCCAGCATTTT
NA	TRBJ1-5	TRBD1	TRBV9	CASSVGQGGDQPQHF	TGTGCCAGCAGCGTCGGACAGGGAGGGGACCAGCCCCAGCATTTT
NA	TRBJ2-5	NA	TRBV4-3	CASSQDTGRETQYF	TGCGCCAGCAGCCAAGATACAGGGAGAGAGACCCAGTACTTC
NA	TRBJ2-3	TRBD2	TRBV9	CASSVGTSGYTQYF	TGTGCCAGCAGCGTAGGGACTAGCGGGTATACGCAGTATTTT
NA	TRBJ2-2	TRBD1	TRBV7-9	CASSFGRDRGNTGELFF	TGTGCCAGCAGCTTCGGAAGGGACAGGGGTAACACCGGGGAGCTGTTTTTT
NA	TRBJ2-1	NA	TRBV7-2	CASSLGPRQFF	TGTGCCAGCAGCCTGGGGCCGCGGCAGTTCTTC
NA	TRBJ2-2	NA	TRBV5-1	CASSLEDGGTGELFF	TGCGCCAGCAGCTTGGAGGACGGAGGCACCGGGGAGCTGTTTTTT
NA	TRBJ1-2	NA	TRBV27	CASSPQGFYGYTF	TGTGCCAGCAGTCCTCAGGGATTCTATGGCTACACCTTC
NA	TRBJ2-4	TRBD1	TRBV5-6	CASSFTGGNIQYF	TGTGCCAGCAGCTTTACAGGGGGGAACATTCAGTACTTC
NA	TRBJ2-7	NA	TRBV6-5	CASSYSGPYEQYF	TGTGCCAGCAGTTACTCGGGGCCCTACGAGCAGTACTTC
NA	TRBJ2-7	TRBD1	TRBV28	CASSSGQGGFMAYEQYF	TGTGCCAGCAGTTCCGGACAGGGGGGATTTATGGCCTACGAGCAGTACTTC
NA	TRBJ1-3	NA	TRBV5-5	CASTPSAFRGNTIYF	TGTGCCAGCACCCCCAGCGCCTTTAGAGGAAACACCATATATTTT
NA	TRBJ1-6	TRBD1	TRBV28	CASAGTVDSPLHF	TGTGCCAGCGCGGGGACAGTGGATTCACCCCTCCACTTT
NA	TRBJ2-2	TRBD1	TRBV5-1	CASSERTGDTGELFF	TGCGCCAGCAGCGAACGGACAGGGGACACCGGGGAGCTGTTTTTT
NA	TRBJ2-3	TRBD2	TRBV7-9	CSSRSTSGRPTDTQYF	TGTTCCAGCAGATCCACTAGCGGGAGACCCACAGATACGCAGTATTTT
NA	TRBJ1-1	TRBD1	TRBV7-8	CASSFTGGWDTEAFF	TGTGCCAGCAGCTTTACAGGGGGCTGGGACACTGAAGCTTTCTTT
NA	TRBJ2-7	TRBD1	TRBV5-1	CASSLGGQVSYEQYF	TGCGCCAGCAGCTTGGGGGGACAGGTCTCCTACGAGCAGTACTTC
NA	TRBJ2-7	TRBD1	TRBV30	CAWSGPLRDRLSYEQYF	TGTGCCTGGAGTGGCCCCCTCCGGGACAGACTTTCCTACGAGCAGTACTTC
NA	TRBJ1-3	NA	TRBV14	CASSQTTGTGNTIYF	TGTGCCAGCAGCCAAACGACAGGCACTGGAAACACCATATATTTT
NA	TRBJ2-1	TRBD2	TRBV27	CASSVISIGGGVNEQFF	TGTGCCAGCAGTGTTATCTCTATCGGCGGGGGGGTGAATGAGCAGTTCTTC
NA	TRBJ2-2	TRBD1	TRBV7-6	CASSKGDRGTGELFF	TGTGCCAGCAGCAAGGGGGACAGGGGCACCGGGGAGCTGTTTTTT
NA	TRBJ2-5	TRBD2	TRBV18	CASSRPGLGLAGEETQYF	TGTGCCAGCTCACGTCCAGGTTTGGGACTAGCGGGGGAGGAGACCCAGTACTTC
NA	TRBJ1-6	NA	TRBV18	CASSPPFGSNNSPLHF	TGTGCCAGCTCACCACCTTTTGGCAGTAATAATTCACCCCTCCACTTT
NA	TRBJ2-1	TRBD2	TRBV28	CATRTSGYNEQFF	TGTGCCACAAGGACTAGCGGTTACAATGAGCAGTTCTTC
NA	TRBJ1-2	TRBD1	TRBV5-1	CASRQDRGNYGYTF	TGCGCCAGCAGGCAGGACAGGGGTAACTATGGCTACACCTTC
NA	TRBJ2-5	TRBD1	TRBV6-1	CASSELTGVVWQYF	TGTGCCAGCAGTGAACTGACAGGGGTGGTATGGCAGTACTTC
NA	TRBJ2-7	NA	TRBV7-9	CSSSLARGEQYF	TGTTCCAGCAGCTTAGCAAGGGGAGAGCAGTACTTC
NA	TRBJ2-1	TRBD2	TRBV7-9	CASSPPASGGASYNEQFF	TGTGCCAGCAGCCCCCCGGCTAGCGGGGGGGCATCCTACAATGAGCAGTTCTTC
once	TRBJ2-7	TRBD2	TRBV4-2	CASSQTSGGPSYEQYF	TGTGCCAGCAGCCAAACTAGCGGGGGGCCCTCCTACGAGCAGTACTTC
NA	TRBJ2-3	NA	TRBV7-3	CASREGGTDTQYF	TGTGCCAGCCGAGAAGGGGGCACAGATACGCAGTATTTT
NA	TRBJ2-7	NA	TRBV15	CATSGDFSPYEQYF	TGTGCCACCAGCGGGGACTTTTCACCCTACGAGCAGTACTTC
NA	TRBJ2-7	NA	TRBV29-1	CSVGAVNAQYF	TGCAGCGTTGGGGCCGTTAACGCGCAGTACTTC
NA	TRBJ2-1	TRBD1	TRBV2	CASSEYRGGEEQFF	TGTGCCAGCAGTGAATATCGAGGGGGCGAGGAGCAGTTCTTC
NA	TRBJ2-7	NA	TRBV28	CASRPSPGGGYEQYF	TGTGCCAGCAGACCTTCCCCCGGCGGAGGCTACGAGCAGTACTTC
NA	TRBJ2-7	TRBD1	TRBV5-1	CASSLRTGGYEQYF	TGCGCCAGCAGCTTGCGTACAGGGGGCTACGAGCAGTACTTC
NA	TRBJ1-6	NA	TRBV27	CASSLTAGRPSALHF	TGTGCCAGCAGTCTAACGGCGGGCCGCCCTTCGGCCCTCCACTTT
NA	TRBJ2-3	TRBD2	TRBV4-1	CASSQVAGGRVDTQYF	TGCGCCAGCAGCCAAGTTGCGGGGGGGAGGGTAGATACGCAGTATTTT
NA	TRBJ2-4	NA	TRBV6-1	CASNKLAKNIQYF	TGTGCCAGCAATAAGCTAGCCAAAAACATTCAGTACTTC
few	TRBJ2-7	NA	TRBV7-9	CASSFAGVTYEQYF	TGTGCCAGCAGCTTCGCAGGGGTCACCTACGAGCAGTACTTC
NA	TRBJ2-6	NA	TRBV5-1	CASRDTSGANVLTF	TGCGCCAGCAGAGACACCTCCGGGGCCAACGTCCTGACTTTC
NA	TRBJ2-2	TRBD1	TRBV19	CASSIAGGRNTGELFF	TGTGCCAGTAGTATCGCAGGGGGTCGGAACACCGGGGAGCTGTTTTTT
once	TRBJ1-1	NA	TRBV9	CASSVDGPASEAFF	TGTGCCAGCAGCGTAGATGGGCCAGCCTCAGAAGCTTTCTTT
NA	TRBJ2-7	NA	TRBV7-9	CSSSPRRGGEIYEQYF	TGTTCCAGCAGCCCAAGGAGGGGGGGTGAAATCTACGAGCAGTACTTC
NA	TRBJ1-5	NA	TRBV7-8	CASSLVADQPQHF	TGTGCCAGCAGCTTAGTGGCAGATCAGCCCCAGCATTTT
few	TRBJ2-7	NA	TRBV21-1	CASSEVAQGAYEQYF	NA
NA	TRBJ2-7	TRBD2	TRBV13	CASSPGGLAGGVYEQYF	TGTGCCAGCAGCCCAGGGGGACTAGCGGGGGGAGTCTACGAGCAGTACTTC
NA	TRBJ1-1	NA	TRBV4-1	CASSHIQGNTEAFF	TGCGCCAGCAGCCACATTCAGGGGAACACTGAAGCTTTCTTT
NA	TRBJ2-1	NA	TRBV11-3	CASSLGTSEQFF	TGTGCCAGCAGCTTAGGTACCAGTGAGCAGTTCTTC
NA	TRBJ1-2	NA	TRBV7-6	CASSLAGDTGYTF	TGTGCCAGCAGCTTAGCGGGAGATACCGGCTACACCTTC